Shown below are 12 T cell receptor beta chains from a single sample sequenced in a study of blood T cell repertoires in COVID-19. Measured with immunoSEQ multiplex PCR; TCRdb has only the in-frame clones, and not every one. The data contain a few hundred thousand clones, about four fifths of them seen just once; the ten biggest clones take up 10%. Specimen: peripheral blood. The source is a woman of 80 years or more with acute or convalescent COVID-19.

The chain has TRBV19 and TRBJ1-4; the D is unclear. Germline assignment: CDR1 LNHDA and CDR2 SQIVND (reference sequence). The CDR3 totals 16 residues. Trimming left V 3 bases short and J 7 bases short, with 18 bases between. The CDR3 bases are TGTGCCAGTAGTATGCCCCCACGGGGAGGAAGTGAAAAACTGTTTTTT. Translated: CASSMPPRGGSEKLFF. The full variable domain, in which reference TRBV19 and TRBJ1-4 provide the parts outside the CDR3, is DGGITQSPKYLFRKEGQNVTLSCEQNLNHDAMYWYRQDPGQGLRLIYYSQIVNDFQKGDIAEGYSVSREKKESFPLTVTSAQKNPTAFYLCASSMPPRGGSEKLFFGSGTQLSVL.

The chain has TRBV7-2 and TRBJ1-2; a possible D gene is TRBD1 (6 bases). V was trimmed by 6 bases and J by 3 bases, leaving 11 bases between them. The germline CDR1 and CDR2 sequences are SGHTA and FQGNSA. This CDR3 region has 13 residues. CDR3: CASRRGRDYGYTF. Here the CDR3 DNA reads TGTGCCAGCAGGAGGGGGAGGGACTATGGCTACACCTTC.

V and J are TRBV10-3 and TRBJ2-7; maybe TRBD1 (5 bases). The germline gives CDR1 ENHRY, CDR2 SYGVKD. V was cut by 0 bases and J by 0 bases, with 12 bases left in between. The CDR3 totals 16 residues. In nucleotides, the CDR3 is TGTGCCATCAGTGAGTCGAACCAGGGTCTCTCCTACGAGCAGTACTTC. Encoded protein: CAISESNQGLSYEQYF.

This clone was counted once. The rearrangement joins TRBV7-9 to TRBJ2-7; no clear D gene. Trimming removed 5 bases from V and 2 bases from J, with 4 bases in between. The germline V gene has CDR1 SEHNR and CDR2 FQNEAQ (reference sequence). This CDR3 has 11 amino acids. The CDR3 region has the DNA TGTGCCAGCAGCCAGGCCTACGAGCAGTACTTC. Protein sequence: CASSQAYEQYF.

The CDR3 coding sequence is TGTGCCTGGAGTCCAACAGGGACCGGCTACACCTTC. Its protein product is CAWSPTGTGYTF. V is TRBV30 and J is TRBJ1-2; TRBD1 is a possible D gene (6 bases). With 2 bases removed from V and 8 bases from J, the gap between germline ends came to 12 bases. There are 12 residues in the CDR3. Germline lookup yields CDR1 GTSNPN and CDR2 SVGIG (reference sequence). The variable domain in full, with the rest retrieved from reference TRBV30 and TRBJ1-2, is SQTIHQWPATLVQPVGSPLSLECTVEGTSNPNLYWYRQAAGRGLQLLFYSVGIGQISSEVPQNLSASRPQDRQFILSSKKLLLSDSGFYLCAWSPTGTGYTFGSGTRLTVV.

The rearrangement joins TRBV7-9 to TRBJ2-7; 14 nucleotides line up with TRBD2. The CDR3 totals 18 residues. The germline V gene has CDR1 SEHNR and CDR2 FQNEAQ (reference sequence). After removal of 4 bases from V and 4 bases from J, the junction contained 12 bases not matched to a gene. DNA of the CDR3: TGTGCCAGCAGCTCCCCGGGACTAGCGGGAGCCCCCGCTTACGAGCAGTACTTC. This translates into CASSSPGLAGAPAYEQYF.

This chain links TRBV6-5 with TRBJ2-7, with 10 bases aligning to TRBD1. The V and J ends lost 5 bases and 2 bases, in that order; junction bases with no gene match: 6. The germline CDR1 and CDR2 sequences are MNHEY and SVGAGI. This CDR3 spans 15 amino acids. CDR3 in amino acids: CASSLGQGVTYEQYF. The CDR3 DNA is TGTGCCAGCAGTCTCGGACAGGGGGTGACCTACGAGCAGTACTTC.

This rearrangement joins TRBV28 to TRBJ1-1, with D possibly TRBD1 on 5 matching bases. Germline V CDR1 and CDR2: MDHEN, SYDVKM. V lost 6 bases and J lost 3, with 20 bases in between. The CDR3 has 16 amino acids. CDR3 DNA sequence: TGTGCCAGCAGATCTCCCAAAGGAGGGGTTGACACTGAAGCTTTCTTT. Residues: CASRSPKGGVDTEAFF.

This clone was counted once. V usage is TRBV7-8 and J usage is TRBJ1-1; D remains unclear. The length of the CDR3 is 14 residues. With 8 bases removed from V and 4 bases from J, the gap between germline ends came to 17 bases. Per the germline V gene, CDR1 is SGHVS and CDR2 is FQNEAQ. Written as DNA, the CDR3 is TGTGCCAGCTATATGGCGTTTGCGGGCACTGAAGCTTTCTTT. Translated: CASYMAFAGTEAFF.

CDR3 sequence: CASSPTTARENTIYF. CDR3 coding DNA: TGCGCCAGCAGCCCGACGACTGCTAGAGAAAACACCATATATTTT. The rearrangement links TRBV5-1 to TRBJ1-3; D remains ambiguous. Trimming pared 4 bases from V and 6 bases from J, leaving 17 bases between. The CDR3 is 15 residues long. The V gene's germline CDR1 is SGHRS and CDR2 YFSETQ.

V is TRBV2 and J is TRBJ2-1; D is perhaps TRBD1 (6 bases). CDR3 size: 16 residues. Germline V lookup: CDR1 SNHLY, CDR2 FYNNEI. Trimming took off 6 bases at V and 5 bases at J, with 20 bases between the two ends. The DNA for the CDR3 is TGTGCCAGCAGCCGTATAGGGGGTGGGGTGGACAATGAGCAGTTCTTC. It is translated as CASSRIGGGVDNEQFF.

The CDR3 sequence is CASSFFPNTEAFF. The CDR3 bases are TGTGCCAGCAGTTTTTTCCCTAACACTGAAGCTTTCTTT. This chain joins TRBV27 and TRBJ1-1; the D is unclear. CDR1 and CDR2 (germline): MNHEY, SMNVEV (reference sequence). The CDR3 totals 13 residues. With 3 bases removed from V and 2 bases from J, the gap between germline ends came to 7 bases.